A selection of T cell receptor beta chains follows, all from one sample in a study of blood T cell repertoires in COVID-19. The method was immunoSEQ multiplex PCR; TCRdb's version includes in-frame clones alone and lacks a portion of them. The table lists approximately 200,000 clones, approximately 80% of them singletons, with 7% to 8.5% in the top ten. The sequenced sample consisted of PBMCs or T cells enriched from blood (not recorded which). The receptors shown here come from a woman in her 40s with acute COVID-19. CDR3s include the opening cysteine and the closing phenylalanine or tryptophan. D genes are given only for firm matches. Size is stated for part of the rows, as once, few or many counts, or as a class when the clone is expanded.

v_call	clone_size	j_call	d_call	cdr3_nt	cdr3_aa
TRBV27	-	TRBJ1-2	-	TGTGCCAGAGGAGACAGAGGGGGTGACTATGGCTACACCTTC	CARGDRGGDYGYTF
TRBV7-9	-	TRBJ2-7	TRBD1	TGTGCCAGCAGATCGGGGCTGGGACAGGGTTCCTCCTACGAGCAGTACTTC	CASRSGLGQGSSYEQYF
TRBV19	-	TRBJ2-1	TRBD2	TGTGCCAGTAGTCTAGGGACTAGAGCCATAATCTACAATGAGCAGTTCTTC	CASSLGTRAIIYNEQFF
TRBV30	-	TRBJ2-3	-	TGTGCCTGGATCCCGGGGGCAGATACGCAGTATTTT	CAWIPGADTQYF
TRBV5-1	-	TRBJ2-7	-	TGCGCCAGCAGCTTATTACCCGGGAGCGAGCAGTACTTC	CASSLLPGSEQYF
TRBV28	once	TRBJ2-1	-	TGTGCCAGCAGTTTGGTGCTAGTTTACTACAATGAGCAGTTCTTC	CASSLVLVYYNEQFF
TRBV7-2	-	TRBJ2-3	-	TGTGCCAGCAGCTTAGGGGCAGCCTTCGGCACAGATACGCAGTATTTT	CASSLGAAFGTDTQYF
TRBV28	-	TRBJ1-6	-	TGTGCCAGCAGCCCATCCAAGGGGTTAGGATCCTATAATTCACCCCTCCACTTT	CASSPSKGLGSYNSPLHF
TRBV5-3	few	TRBJ2-7	TRBD2	TGTGCCAGAAGCTTCCCTCTTCTAGCGGGGCCTACCTACGAGCAGTACTTC	CARSFPLLAGPTYEQYF
TRBV9	-	TRBJ1-6	-	TGTGCCAGCGGGAACAGGCTTAATTCACCCCTCCACTTT	CASGNRLNSPLHF
TRBV18	-	TRBJ1-6	-	TGTGCCAGCTCACCCGGTATGGGGGGGGATTCACCCCTCCACTTT	CASSPGMGGDSPLHF
TRBV9	-	TRBJ2-1	-	TGTGCCAGCAGCGTAGGACGGGATTACAATGAGCAGTTCTTC	CASSVGRDYNEQFF
TRBV28	-	TRBJ1-2	TRBD1	TGTGCCAGCAGTCACCGGGACAGGGTTAATGGCTACACCTTC	CASSHRDRVNGYTF
TRBV7-6	-	TRBJ2-3	TRBD1	TGTGCCAGCAGCCTCACAGGGGGTACCACAGATACGCAGTATTTT	CASSLTGGTTDTQYF
TRBV4-2	few	TRBJ1-1	-	TGTGCCAGCAGCCGGGAGATAGGCAGCATGAACACTGAAGCTTTCTTT	CASSREIGSMNTEAFF
TRBV5-8	-	TRBJ1-5	TRBD1	TGTGCCAGCAGCTTTTACGGGACAGTTGGCAATCAGCCCCAGCATTTT	CASSFYGTVGNQPQHF
TRBV6-1	-	TRBJ1-2	-	TGTGCCAGCAGTGAAGGCAGGGGACCTAACTATGGCTACACCTTC	CASSEGRGPNYGYTF
TRBV4-2	-	TRBJ1-4	TRBD1	TGTGCCAGCAGCCAAGGTACAGGGGATGAAAAACTGTTTTTT	CASSQGTGDEKLFF
TRBV7-9	-	TRBJ2-5	-	TGTGCCAGCAGGGGGGGAGAGACCCAGTACTTC	CASRGGETQYF
TRBV27	-	TRBJ1-2	TRBD1	TGTGCCAGCAGTTCCCCGACAGGGCTGAAGAACTATGGCTACACCTTC	CASSSPTGLKNYGYTF
TRBV29-1	-	TRBJ1-6	-	TGCAGCGTTGAGTGGGAGCCCCTCCACTTT	CSVEWEPLHF
TRBV3-1/TRBV3-2	-	TRBJ1-1	-	TGTGCCAGCAGCCAAGACGGCGGAATCCGGGAGGGCACTGAAGCTTTCTTT	CASSQDGGIREGTEAFF
TRBV7-2	-	TRBJ1-4	-	TGTGCCAGCAGCTTAGCCTATGGGGCGTATGAAAAACTGTTTTTT	CASSLAYGAYEKLFF
TRBV27	few	TRBJ1-6	TRBD1	TGTGCCAGCAGTTTATCGGGGACAGGGTATTCACCCCTCCACTTT	CASSLSGTGYSPLHF
TRBV11-2	-	TRBJ2-7	-	TGTGCCAGCAGCTTTAAGGCAGGGACCTACGAGCAGTACTTC	CASSFKAGTYEQYF
TRBV6-2/TRBV6-3	-	TRBJ1-5	TRBD1	TGTGCCAGCAGTTACTCCGGGACAGGGGGCAATCAGCCCCAGCATTTT	CASSYSGTGGNQPQHF
TRBV6-5	-	TRBJ1-1	-	TGTGCCAGCAGGTGGGGAACAGGGAACACTGAAGCTTTCTTT	CASRWGTGNTEAFF
TRBV24-1	-	TRBJ2-7	TRBD2	TGTGCCACCAGTGGTTGGACTAGCGGGACCTACGAGCAGTACTTC	CATSGWTSGTYEQYF
TRBV15	-	TRBJ2-3	TRBD1	TGTGCCACCAGCCAGGGGGACAGGGAAGCAGATACGCAGTATTTT	CATSQGDREADTQYF
TRBV7-2	-	TRBJ1-5	-	TGTGCCAGCAGCGGAGGGAATCAGCCCCAGCATTTT	CASSGGNQPQHF
TRBV4-3	-	TRBJ2-3	-	TGCGCCAGCAGCCAAGCGGGGGTCGACACAGATACGCAGTATTTT	CASSQAGVDTDTQYF
TRBV12-3/TRBV12-4	-	TRBJ1-1	-	TGTGCCAGCAGTTTATGGGGCGGTGAAGCTTTCTTT	CASSLWGGEAFF
TRBV14	once	TRBJ1-1	TRBD1	TGTGCCAGCAGCCCACAGGGGGCAAACACTGAAGCTTTCTTT	CASSPQGANTEAFF
TRBV3-1/TRBV3-2	-	TRBJ1-1	TRBD1	TGTGCCAGCAGCCAGAAACAGGGGGGGACTGAAGCTTTCTTT	CASSQKQGGTEAFF
TRBV9	-	TRBJ2-7	TRBD1	TGTGCCAGCAGCGGAGAAACAGGGGTCGAGCAGTACTTC	CASSGETGVEQYF
TRBV9	-	TRBJ2-2	TRBD1	TGTGCCAGCAATACCGCAGGGGGAGTAGGTACCGGGGAGCTGTTTTTT	CASNTAGGVGTGELFF
TRBV11-2	-	TRBJ2-2	-	TGTGCCAGCAGCGCCAGGGGCGGGCGAGACACCGGGGAGCTGTTTTTT	CASSARGGRDTGELFF
TRBV7-9	once	TRBJ1-1	-	TGTGCCAGCAGCTTCGTACAGTACACTGAAGCTTTCTTT	CASSFVQYTEAFF
TRBV15	-	TRBJ1-1	TRBD1	TGTGCCACCAGCAGAGATAGGCAGGGGGCTGAAGCTTTCTTT	CATSRDRQGAEAFF
TRBV18	once	TRBJ1-6	-	TGTGCCAGCTCACCAAACCCGGGTCGGAGTTCACCCCTCCACTTT	CASSPNPGRSSPLHF
TRBV7-2	-	TRBJ1-1	TRBD1	TGTGCCAGCAGCCCCTACCCATGGACAGGGAACACTGAAGCTTTCTTT	CASSPYPWTGNTEAFF
TRBV5-1	-	TRBJ2-1	-	TGCGCCAGCAGCTTGGTTTCCCGAACTGAGTCCTACAATGAGCAGTTCTTC	CASSLVSRTESYNEQFF
TRBV18	-	TRBJ1-3	-	TGTGCCAGCTCGTATGACAGCGCAGGAAACACCATATATTTT	CASSYDSAGNTIYF
TRBV6-6	-	TRBJ2-5	TRBD2	TGTGCCAGCAGACCTAGCGGGATCTACCAAGAGACCCAGTACTTC	CASRPSGIYQETQYF
TRBV7-3	-	TRBJ1-2	-	TGTGCCAGCAGCTTATCTCCGGGGAGTGGCTACACCTTC	CASSLSPGSGYTF
TRBV5-1	-	TRBJ2-1	-	TGCGCCAGCAGCTTGGTTATCGGCCCAGGGTCTGAGCAGTTCTTC	CASSLVIGPGSEQFF
TRBV7-3	few	TRBJ2-3	TRBD2	TGTGCCAGCAGCCCCGGACTAGCCCCCGAAGATACGCAGTATTTT	CASSPGLAPEDTQYF
TRBV5-1	-	TRBJ2-5	TRBD2	TGCGCCAGCACTCGAGGGGGAACTAGCGGGAGGGAGACCCAGTACTTC	CASTRGGTSGRETQYF
TRBV5-8	-	TRBJ2-7	TRBD1	TGTGCCAGCAGCTTGGCTGGGACAGGGGTTGTGGAGCAGTACTTC	CASSLAGTGVVEQYF
TRBV28	-	TRBJ2-5	TRBD1	TGTGCCAGCAGACTCGGGACAGGCCGGGAGACCCAGTACTTC	CASRLGTGRETQYF
TRBV4-2	once	TRBJ2-1	-	TGTGCCAGCAGCCAAGATCCCACTTACAATGAGCAGTTCTTC	CASSQDPTYNEQFF
TRBV28	-	TRBJ1-1	TRBD1	TGTGCCAGCAGTTCTATCGGAACAGGGGGCGCTTCTGAAGCTTTCTTT	CASSSIGTGGASEAFF
TRBV30	-	TRBJ2-1	TRBD2	TGTGCCTGGAGTAGAGATCTGGGGAGGGGCAATGAGCAGTTCTTC	CAWSRDLGRGNEQFF
TRBV19	-	TRBJ1-3	-	TGTGCCAGTAGTACCGATACTTCCTCTGGAAACACCATATATTTT	CASSTDTSSGNTIYF